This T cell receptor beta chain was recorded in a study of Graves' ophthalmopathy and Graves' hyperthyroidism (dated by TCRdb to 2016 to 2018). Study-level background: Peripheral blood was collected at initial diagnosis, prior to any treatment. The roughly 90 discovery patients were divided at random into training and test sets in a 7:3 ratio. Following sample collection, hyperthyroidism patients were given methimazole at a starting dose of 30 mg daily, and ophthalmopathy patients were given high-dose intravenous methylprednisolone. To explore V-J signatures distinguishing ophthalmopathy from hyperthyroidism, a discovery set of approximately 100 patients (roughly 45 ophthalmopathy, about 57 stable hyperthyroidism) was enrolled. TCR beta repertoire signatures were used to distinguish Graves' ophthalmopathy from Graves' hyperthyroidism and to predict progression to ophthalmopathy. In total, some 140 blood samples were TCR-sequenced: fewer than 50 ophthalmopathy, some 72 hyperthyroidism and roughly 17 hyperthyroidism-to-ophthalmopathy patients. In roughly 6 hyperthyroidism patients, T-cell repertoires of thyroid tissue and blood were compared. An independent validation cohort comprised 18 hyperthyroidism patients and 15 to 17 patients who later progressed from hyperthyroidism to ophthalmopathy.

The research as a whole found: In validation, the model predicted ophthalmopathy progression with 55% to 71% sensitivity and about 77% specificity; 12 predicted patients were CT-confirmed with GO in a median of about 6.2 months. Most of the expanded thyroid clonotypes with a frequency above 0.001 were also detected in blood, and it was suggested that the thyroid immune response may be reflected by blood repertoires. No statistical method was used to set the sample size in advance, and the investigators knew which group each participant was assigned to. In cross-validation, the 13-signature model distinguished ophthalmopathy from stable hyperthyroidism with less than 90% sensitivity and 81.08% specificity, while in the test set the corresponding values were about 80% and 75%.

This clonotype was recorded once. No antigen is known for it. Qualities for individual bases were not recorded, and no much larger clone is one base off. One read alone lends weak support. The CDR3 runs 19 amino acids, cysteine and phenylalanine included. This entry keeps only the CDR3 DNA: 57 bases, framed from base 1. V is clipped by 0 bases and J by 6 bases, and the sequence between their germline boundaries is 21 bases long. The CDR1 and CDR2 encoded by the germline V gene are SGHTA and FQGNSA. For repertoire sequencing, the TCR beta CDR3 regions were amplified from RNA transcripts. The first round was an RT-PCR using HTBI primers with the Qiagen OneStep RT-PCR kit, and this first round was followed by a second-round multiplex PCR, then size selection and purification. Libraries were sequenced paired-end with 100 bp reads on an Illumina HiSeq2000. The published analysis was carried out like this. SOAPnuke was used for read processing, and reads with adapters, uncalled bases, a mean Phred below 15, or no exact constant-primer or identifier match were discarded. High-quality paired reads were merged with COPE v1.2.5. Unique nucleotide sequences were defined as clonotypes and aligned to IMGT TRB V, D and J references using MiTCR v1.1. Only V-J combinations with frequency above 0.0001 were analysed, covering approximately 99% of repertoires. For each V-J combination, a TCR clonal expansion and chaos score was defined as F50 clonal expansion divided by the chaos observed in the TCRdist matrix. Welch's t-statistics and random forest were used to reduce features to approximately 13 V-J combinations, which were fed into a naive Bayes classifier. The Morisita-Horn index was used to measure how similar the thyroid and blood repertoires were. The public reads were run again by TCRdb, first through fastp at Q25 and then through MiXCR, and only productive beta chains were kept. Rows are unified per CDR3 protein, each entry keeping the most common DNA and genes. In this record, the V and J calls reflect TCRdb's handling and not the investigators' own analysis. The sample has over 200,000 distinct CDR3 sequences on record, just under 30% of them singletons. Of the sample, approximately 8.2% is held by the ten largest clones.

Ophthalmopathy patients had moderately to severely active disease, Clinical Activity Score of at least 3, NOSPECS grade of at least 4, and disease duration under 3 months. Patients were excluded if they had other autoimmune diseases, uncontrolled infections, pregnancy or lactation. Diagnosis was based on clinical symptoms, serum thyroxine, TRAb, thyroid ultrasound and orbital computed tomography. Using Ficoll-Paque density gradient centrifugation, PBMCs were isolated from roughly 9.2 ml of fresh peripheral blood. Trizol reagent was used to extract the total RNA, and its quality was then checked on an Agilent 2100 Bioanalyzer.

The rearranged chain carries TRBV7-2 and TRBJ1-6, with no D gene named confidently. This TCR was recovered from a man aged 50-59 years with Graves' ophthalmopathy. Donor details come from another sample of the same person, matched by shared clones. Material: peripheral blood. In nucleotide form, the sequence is TGTGCCAGCAGCTTAGCAGGTAGCGTGGGGTCCAGTCCTAATTCACCCCTCCACTTT. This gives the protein CASSLAGSVGSSPNSPLHF. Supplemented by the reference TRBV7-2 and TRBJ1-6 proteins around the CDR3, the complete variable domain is GAGVSQSPSNKVTEKGKDVELRCDPISGHTALYWYRQSLGQGLEFLIYFQGNSAPDKSGLPSDRFSAERTGGSVSTLTIQRTQQEDSAVYLCASSLAGSVGSSPNSPLHFGNGTRLTVT.